This T cell receptor (beta chain) is drawn from a study of blood T cell repertoires in COVID-19. Trimming cost V 1 base and J 0 bases, with 14 bases left between them. The germline gives CDR1 SGHDT, CDR2 YYEEEE. The CDR3 is 18 residues long. In the original workflow: Amplification with reference gene primers provided the estimates of nucleated cell counts. Clones were sequenced by immunoSEQ multiplex PCR, and TCRdb holds only the in-frame ones, with some missing. V and J calls plus clone size are reproduced from that table; the DNA served to infer D and trimming. The sample holds a few hundred thousand clones, approximately 81% seen once.

The TCR sequence derives from a woman of 80 years or more with acute or convalescent COVID-19. The V gene is TRBV5-6, the J gene TRBJ1-6; D is undetermined. Sample: peripheral blood. The CDR3 loop is CASSLLGSASSYNSPLHF. The DNA for the CDR3 is TGTGCCAGCAGCTTGCTCGGGAGCGCGAGCTCCTATAATTCACCCCTCCACTTT.